This TCR beta chain is drawn from a study of blood T cells in healthy people across ages. Findings and caveats of the study: CMV infection status of these donors was not known. Estimated diversity that came from one million T cells was considered an underestimate.

As regards this clonotype: The target antigen is unknown.

A second PCR of about 7 to 12 cycles used a sample-barcoded 5' primer and a J-beta primer mix. With 12 random nucleotides, a template-switch adaptor tagged each individual cDNA molecule. TCRdb processed the 5' RACE reads anew with MiXCR; each CDR3 protein has one entry. The sample records hundreds of thousands of distinct CDR3 sequences, 56% being singletons. Each donor was a healthy Caucasian individual from Russia, aged roughly 6 to 95. Sequenced: blood. The origin of this receptor is a man aged 35-49 years in good health.

The CDR3 coding sequence is TGTGCCAGCAGCTACACAACTGGCACAGATACGCAGTATTTT. Amino acids: CASSYTTGTDTQYF. This rearrangement joins TRBV7-9 to TRBJ2-3; D gene uncertain. With 4 bases removed from V and 1 base from J, the gap between germline ends came to 9 bases. Germline CDR1 and CDR2: SEHNR and FQNEAQ (reference sequence). The CDR3 sequence is 14 residues long.